This T cell receptor (beta chain) was obtained from a study of response to subunit inactivated influenza vaccine. As regards this clonotype: Its antigen remains unidentified.

MiXCR, run by TCRdb on the RT-PCR reads, gives a single entry per CDR3 protein. The sample shows about 480,000 distinct CDR3 sequences, around 9.9% of them seen only once. V was shortened by 3 bases and J by 5 bases, with 13 bases between the two germline ends. CDR3 length: 14 amino acids. The germline CDR1 and CDR2 sequences are KGHDR and SFDVKD. Broader study findings: Authors suggested that a seasonal influenza vaccination recruits few new T cells each time.

Here the sequenced sample was PBMCs from blood, taken 45 days after vaccination. The receptor comes from a man aged 45-60 years who received an inactivated influenza vaccine. The rearrangement links TRBV24-1 to TRBJ2-7, with D perhaps matching TRBD1 (7 bases). The CDR3 DNA sequence: TGTGCCACCAGTGATCCAGCCAGGGGGGACGAGCAGTACTTC. Its translation: CATSDPARGDEQYF.